One sample yielded the 20 T cell receptor beta chains listed below, sequenced in a study of blood T cells in healthy people across ages. The authors ran a second PCR of roughly 7 to 11 cycles using a sample-barcoded 5' primer and a J-beta primer mix. A single record per CDR3 protein comes from TCRdb applying MiXCR to the 5' RACE reads. This sample has 850,000 to 1,000,000 distinct CDR3 sequences, with 51% found just once. Sequencing input: blood. The receptors were sampled from an older woman in good health.

V is TRBV12-3 or TRBV12-4 and J is TRBJ2-2; D uncertain. CDR3 length: 18 residues. The germline V and J ends were trimmed by 3 bases and 1 base, with 18 bases remaining between them. The CDR3 sequence: CASSFRFALIRNTGELFF. CDR3 sequence (DNA): TGTGCCAGCAGTTTCCGGTTCGCACTGATTAGGAACACCGGGGAGCTGTTTTTT.

This chain connects TRBV27 to TRBJ1-1; maybe TRBD1 (6 bases). The CDR3 totals 14 residues. Trimming took 7 bases from V and 4 from J, leaving 16 bases between them. CDR1 is MNHEY and CDR2 is SMNVEV in the germline V gene (reference sequence). The CDR3 DNA reads as TGTGCCAGCACCTGGGCGGGGGCCGGCACTGAAGCTTTCTTT. Translation: CASTWAGAGTEAFF.

Points on this clonotype: This may stem from a read error, because a much larger clone lies one nucleotide away. In DNA, the CDR3 is TGCAGCGCTTCACCATATAGCTACAATGGGCAGTTCTTC. As protein: CSASPYSYNGQFF. The rearrangement uses TRBV29-1 and TRBJ2-1; D unresolved. Germline V gene sequence: CDR1 SQVTM, CDR2 ANQGSEA. The CDR3 spans 13 residues.

This clonotype occurred a few times. The chain uses TRBV18 and TRBJ2-7; D may be TRBD2 (5 bases). CDR3 size: 14 residues. The V end lost 2 bases, the J end lost 5 bases, and 13 bases lay between the germline ends. The germline V gene encodes CDR1 KGHSH and CDR2 LQKENI. The CDR3 loop is CASSPSLGGDEQYF. As DNA, the CDR3 is TGTGCCAGCTCACCATCCCTCGGAGGAGACGAGCAGTACTTC.

This clonotype was observed a few times. V and J are TRBV11-2 and TRBJ2-7; 12 bases align to TRBD2. V shed 3 bases, J shed 4 bases, and the junction held 4 bases outside the gene matches. Germline V gives CDR1 SGHAT, CDR2 FQNNGV. The CDR3 length is 15 residues. The CDR3 here is CASSFGTSGYYEQYF. In nucleotides, the CDR3 is TGTGCCAGCAGCTTCGGGACTAGCGGGTATTACGAGCAGTACTTC. The full variable domain, its missing parts supplied by reference TRBV11-2 and TRBJ2-7, is EAGVAQSPRYKIIEKRQSVAFWCNPISGHATLYWYQQILGQGPKLLIQFQNNGVVDDSQLPKDRFSAERLKGVDSTLKIQPAKLEDSAVYLCASSFGTSGYYEQYFGPGTRLTVT.

This chain uses TRBV9 with TRBJ1-2, with 7 bases aligning to TRBD1. The V gene end was trimmed by 2 bases and the J gene end by 0 bases; junction bases not matched to a gene: 4. CDR1 and CDR2 (germline): SGDLS, YYNGEE. This CDR3 contains 15 residues. CDR3 bases: TGTGCCAGCAGCGTTGGGGACAGCACTAACTATGGCTACACCTTC. It yields the protein CASSVGDSTNYGYTF.

This clonotype has at least ten counts. The J gene is TRBJ2-6, the V gene TRBV15, with TRBD1 matching 11 bases. This CDR3 has 19 amino acids. The germline V gene encodes CDR1 LNHNV and CDR2 YYDKDF (reference sequence). Trimming at V came to 3 bases and at J to 0 bases, leaving 7 bases not matched to a gene. The CDR3, as DNA: TGTGCCACCAGCAGTCCCGGGACAGGGGGTATCTCTGGGGCCAACGTCCTGACTTTC. The encoded protein is CATSSPGTGGISGANVLTF.

Only a few counts were recorded for this clonotype. This chain links TRBV15 with TRBJ2-7; D could derive from TRBD1 or TRBD2 (5 bases each). Germline V gene sequence: CDR1 LNHNV, CDR2 YYDKDF (reference sequence). V was clipped by 0 bases and J by 4 bases, with 13 bases between them. The CDR3 runs 15 residues. The CDR3 sequence: CATSRDLGTVYEQYF. The CDR3 DNA reads as TGTGCCACCAGCAGAGATCTCGGGACGGTGTACGAGCAGTACTTC.

The J gene is TRBJ2-7, the V gene TRBV28, with 7 bases fitting TRBD1. The closer fit of TRBJ2-1 to the DNA end suggests the J call may be wrong. The CDR3 is 15 residues long. The germline CDR1 and CDR2 sequences are MDHEN and SYDVKM. The CDR3 is CASSLFSDRVSEQFF. CDR3 DNA sequence: TGTGCCAGCAGTTTATTTTCTGACAGGGTGAGTGAGCAGTTCTTC.

The chain recombines TRBV6-2 or TRBV6-3 with TRBJ2-5; the D gene is possibly TRBD2 (5 bases). This CDR3 is 11 amino acids long. The ends were cut back, 6 bases at V and 11 bases at J, with 13 bases in the middle. Germline V gene data show CDR1 as MNHEY and CDR2 as SVGEGT. CDR3 region: CASRRLSEQYF. The DNA for the CDR3 is TGTGCCAGCAGAAGACTAAGTGAGCAGTACTTC.

This clonotype was seen only a few times. This sequence joins TRBV5-6 and TRBJ2-5; no definite D call. The J call is doubtful: the DNA matches TRBJ2-7 better. This CDR3 spans 12 amino acids. CDR1 SGHDT and CDR2 YYEEEE come from the germline V gene. DNA for the CDR3: TGTGCCAGCAGCTTGGCGGGTCTCGAGCAGTACTTC. Translating it yields CASSLAGLEQYF.

Comment on this clonotype: This may be a read error: a much more frequent sequence differs by one nucleotide. The chain couples TRBV4-2 to TRBJ2-5, with TRBD2 as a possible D gene (6 bases). CDR3 length: 16 residues. Germline V gives CDR1 LGHNA, CDR2 YNFKEQ. CDR3 loop: CASGQGTRGLGETQYF. The CDR3 DNA is TGTGCCAGCGGCCAGGGAACACGGGGGTTGGGAGAGACCCAGTACTTC.

This clonotype was observed a few times. The V gene is TRBV6-2 or TRBV6-3, the J gene TRBJ1-1; D is uncertain. Germline lookup yields CDR1 MNHEY and CDR2 SVGEGT. This CDR3 comprises 15 residues. The V end lost 6 bases, the J end lost 1 base, and 15 bases lay between the germline ends. The CDR3 DNA is TGTGCCAGCAGCGGCCCGGGCCCCAAGAACACTGAAGCTTTCTTT. Translating it yields CASSGPGPKNTEAFF.

This clonotype was counted a few times. The J gene is TRBJ2-4, the V gene TRBV11-2; D tentatively fits TRBD1 or TRBD2 (7 bases each). Germline CDR1 reads SGHAT; CDR2 reads FQNNGV. V gave up 4 bases and J gave up 6 bases, with 16 bases separating them. There are 15 residues in the CDR3. DNA of the CDR3: TGTGCCAGCAGCTCCCAGGGGGGGAACTTAAACATTCAGTACTTC. Amino acids: CASSSQGGNLNIQYF.

The rearrangement links TRBV7-2 to TRBJ1-4; D remains unclear. V lost 3 bases and J 0 bases, leaving 8 bases between the germline ends. The CDR3 is 15 amino acids. Germline V gives CDR1 SGHTA, CDR2 FQGNSA. CDR3 DNA sequence: TGTGCCAGCAGCTTCTATGGGACAACTAATGAAAAACTGTTTTTT. Translated: CASSFYGTTNEKLFF.

This clonotype was observed once. The chain has TRBV7-9 and TRBJ2-5; D remains unclear. Germline assignment: CDR1 SEHNR and CDR2 FQNEAQ (reference sequence). CDR3 length equals 15 residues. The germline V and J ends were trimmed by 4 bases and 1 base, with 13 bases remaining between them. The DNA for the CDR3 is TGTGCCAGCAGCTGGATAAGGCGAGGCCAAGAGACCCAGTACTTC. This gives the protein CASSWIRRGQETQYF.

The chain combines TRBV7-2 with TRBJ2-7; possibly TRBD2 for D (6 bases). V was trimmed by 5 bases and J by 0 bases, leaving 14 bases between them. The CDR3 contains 15 residues. Looked up from germline, CDR1 is SGHTA and CDR2 is FQGNSA. The CDR3, as DNA: TGTGCCAGCAGCGGGAGCGGGTGGAGCTCCTACGAGCAGTACTTC. This translates into CASSGSGWSSYEQYF. The complete variable domain, with remaining parts taken from reference TRBV7-2 and TRBJ2-7, reads GAGVSQSPSNKVTEKGKDVELRCDPISGHTALYWYRQSLGQGLEFLIYFQGNSAPDKSGLPSDRFSAERTGGSVSTLTIQRTQQEDSAVYLCASSGSGWSSYEQYFGPGTRLTVT.

In this sample, this clonotype turned up a few times. V gene TRBV20-1 combines with J gene TRBJ2-3; 8 bases fit TRBD2. Germline V lookup: CDR1 DFQATT, CDR2 SNEGSKA (reference sequence). The CDR3 extends over 13 amino acids. J was trimmed by 7 bases and V by 3 bases; bases with no gene match: 6. The CDR3, as DNA: TGCAGTGCTAGTTTGGCGGGAGGTAATACGCAGTATTTT. This gives the protein CSASLAGGNTQYF.

The chain joins TRBV14 to TRBJ2-7; 9 nucleotides agree with TRBD1. Losses at the gene ends were 3 bases for V and 3 bases for J; bases not matched to a gene: 12. This CDR3 spans 17 amino acids. Germline CDR1 reads SGHDN; CDR2 reads FVKESK. This CDR3 is CASSHDPLTGGDYEQYF. The CDR3 coding sequence is TGTGCCAGCAGCCATGACCCTTTGACAGGGGGTGACTACGAGCAGTACTTC.

This rearrangement joins TRBV20-1 to TRBJ2-7; TRBD2 matches at 8 bases. Losses at the gene ends were 7 bases for V and 5 bases for J; bases not matched to a gene: 10. Germline V CDR1 and CDR2: DFQATT, SNEGSKA (reference sequence). The CDR3 extends over 13 amino acids. The CDR3 loop is CSGGSGKSHEQYF. CDR3 nucleotides: TGCAGTGGGGGTAGCGGGAAGTCCCACGAGCAGTACTTC.